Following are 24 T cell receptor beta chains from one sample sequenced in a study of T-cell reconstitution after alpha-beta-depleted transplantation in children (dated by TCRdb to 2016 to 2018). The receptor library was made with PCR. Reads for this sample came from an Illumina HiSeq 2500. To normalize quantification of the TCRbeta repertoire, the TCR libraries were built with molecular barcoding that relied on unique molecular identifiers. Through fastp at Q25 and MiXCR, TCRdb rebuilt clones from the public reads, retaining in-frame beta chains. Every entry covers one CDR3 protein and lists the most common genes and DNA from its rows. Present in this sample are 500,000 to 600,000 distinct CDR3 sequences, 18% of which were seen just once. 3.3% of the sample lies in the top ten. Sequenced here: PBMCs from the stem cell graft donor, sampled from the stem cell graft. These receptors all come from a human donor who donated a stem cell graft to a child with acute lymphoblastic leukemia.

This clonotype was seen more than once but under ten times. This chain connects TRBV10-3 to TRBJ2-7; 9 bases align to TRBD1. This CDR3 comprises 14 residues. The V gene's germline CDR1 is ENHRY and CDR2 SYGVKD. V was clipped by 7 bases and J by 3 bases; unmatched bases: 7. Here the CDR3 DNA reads TGTGCCATCAACCCGGGACAGGGAAGCTACGAGCAGTACTTC. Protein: CAINPGQGSYEQYF.

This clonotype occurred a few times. CDR3 sequence (DNA): TGTGCCAGCAGTTTAGCGCGGATAGCGGGAGAAGATGAGCAGTTCTTC. Protein sequence: CASSLARIAGEDEQFF. The V call is TRBV12-3 or TRBV12-4, the J call TRBJ2-1; 9 bases are a match to TRBD2. The CDR3 length is 16 residues. V trimming: 0 bases; J trimming: 8 bases; junction bases outside the gene matches: 8.

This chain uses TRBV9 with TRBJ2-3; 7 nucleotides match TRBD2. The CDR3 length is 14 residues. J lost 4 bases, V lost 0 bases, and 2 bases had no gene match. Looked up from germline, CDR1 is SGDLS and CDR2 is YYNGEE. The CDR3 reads CASSVEGRADTQYF. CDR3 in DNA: TGTGCCAGCAGCGTAGAAGGGAGGGCAGATACGCAGTATTTT.

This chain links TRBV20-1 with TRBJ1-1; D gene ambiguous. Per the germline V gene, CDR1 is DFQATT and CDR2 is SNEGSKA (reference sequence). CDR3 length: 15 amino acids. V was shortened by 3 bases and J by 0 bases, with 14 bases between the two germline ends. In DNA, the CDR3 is TGCAGTGCTAGGGGAAGGGAAAAAATGAACACTGAAGCTTTCTTT. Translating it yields CSARGREKMNTEAFF.

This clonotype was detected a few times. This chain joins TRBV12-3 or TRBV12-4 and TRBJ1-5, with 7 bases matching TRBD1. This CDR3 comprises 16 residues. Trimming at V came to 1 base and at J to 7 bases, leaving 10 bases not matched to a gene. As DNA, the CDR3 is TGTGCCAGCAGTTTAGGTTTGGCAGGGGGGGGGCAGCCCCAGCATTTT. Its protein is CASSLGLAGGGQPQHF.

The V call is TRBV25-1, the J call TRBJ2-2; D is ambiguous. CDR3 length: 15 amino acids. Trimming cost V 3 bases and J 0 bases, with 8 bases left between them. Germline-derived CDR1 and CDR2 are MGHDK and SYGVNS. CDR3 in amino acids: CASSEPGANTGELFF. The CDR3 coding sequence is TGTGCCAGCAGTGAGCCAGGCGCGAACACCGGGGAGCTGTTTTTT.

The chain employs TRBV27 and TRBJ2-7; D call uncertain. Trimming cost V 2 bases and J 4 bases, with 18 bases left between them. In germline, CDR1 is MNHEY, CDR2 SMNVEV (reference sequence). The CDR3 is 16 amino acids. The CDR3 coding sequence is TGTGCCAGCAGTTTAAGTGGCGTCCAAACCGGATACGAGCAGTACTTC. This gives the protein CASSLSGVQTGYEQYF.

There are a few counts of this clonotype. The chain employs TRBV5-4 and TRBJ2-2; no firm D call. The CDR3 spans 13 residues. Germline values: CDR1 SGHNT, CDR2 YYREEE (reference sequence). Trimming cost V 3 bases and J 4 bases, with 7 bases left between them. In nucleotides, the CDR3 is TGTGCCAGCAGCTCCCGGCCCACCGGGGAGCTGTTTTTT. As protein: CASSSRPTGELFF.

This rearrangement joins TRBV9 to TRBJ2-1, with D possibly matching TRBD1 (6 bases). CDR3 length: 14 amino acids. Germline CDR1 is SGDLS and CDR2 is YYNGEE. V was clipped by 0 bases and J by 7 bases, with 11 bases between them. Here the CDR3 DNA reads TGTGCCAGCAGCGTAGATGGGGGCGGGAATGAGCAGTTCTTC. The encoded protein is CASSVDGGGNEQFF.

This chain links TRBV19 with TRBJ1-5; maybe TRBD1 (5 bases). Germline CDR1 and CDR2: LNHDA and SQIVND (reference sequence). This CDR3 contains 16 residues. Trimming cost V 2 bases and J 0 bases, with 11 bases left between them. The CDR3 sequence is CASSIWAGNSNQPQHF. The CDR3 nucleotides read TGTGCCAGTAGTATATGGGCAGGGAATAGCAATCAGCCCCAGCATTTT.

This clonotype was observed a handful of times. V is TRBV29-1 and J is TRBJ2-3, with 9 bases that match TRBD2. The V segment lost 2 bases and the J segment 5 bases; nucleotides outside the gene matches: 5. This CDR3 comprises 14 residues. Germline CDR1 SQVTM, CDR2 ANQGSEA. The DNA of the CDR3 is TGCAGCGTTGAAAGCGGGAGGCCGGGAGATACGCAGTATTTT. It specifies CSVESGRPGDTQYF.

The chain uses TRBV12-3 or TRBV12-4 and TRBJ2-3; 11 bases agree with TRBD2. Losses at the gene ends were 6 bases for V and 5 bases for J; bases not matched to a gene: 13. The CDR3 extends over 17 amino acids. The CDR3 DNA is TGTGCCAGCAGACCGATGAATAGCGGGAGGGCCGTAGATACGCAGTATTTT. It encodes CASRPMNSGRAVDTQYF.

The CDR3 coding sequence is TGTGCCAGCTCAGCAAACAGGGAATGGAATGAGCAGTTCTTC. The encoded protein is CASSANREWNEQFF. The chain combines TRBV18 with TRBJ2-1; tentatively, D is TRBD1 (6 bases). Trimming shortened V by 5 bases and J by 7 bases, and 15 bases separated the two germline ends. This CDR3 comprises 14 residues. Germline CDR1 and CDR2: KGHSH and LQKENI.

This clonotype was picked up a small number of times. CDR3 in amino acids: CSVVRTGSFYEQYF. CDR3 coding DNA: TGCAGCGTTGTCCGTACAGGCTCCTTCTACGAGCAGTACTTC. V and J are TRBV29-1 and TRBJ2-7; D is perhaps TRBD1 (5 bases). This CDR3 contains 14 residues. The V gene's germline CDR1 is SQVTM and CDR2 ANQGSEA. V lost 4 bases to trimming and J lost 3 bases, with 16 bases between them.

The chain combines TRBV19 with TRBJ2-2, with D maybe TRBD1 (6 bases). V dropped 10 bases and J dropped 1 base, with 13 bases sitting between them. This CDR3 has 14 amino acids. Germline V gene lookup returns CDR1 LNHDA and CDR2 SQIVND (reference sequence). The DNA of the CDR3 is TGTGCCACCAGACAGGTGCTGAACACCGGGGAGCTGTTTTTT. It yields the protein CATRQVLNTGELFF. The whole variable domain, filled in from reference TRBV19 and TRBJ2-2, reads DGGITQSPKYLFRKEGQNVTLSCEQNLNHDAMYWYRQDPGQGLRLIYYSQIVNDFQKGDIAEGYSVSREKKESFPLTVTSAQKNPTAFYLCATRQVLNTGELFFGEGSRLTVL.

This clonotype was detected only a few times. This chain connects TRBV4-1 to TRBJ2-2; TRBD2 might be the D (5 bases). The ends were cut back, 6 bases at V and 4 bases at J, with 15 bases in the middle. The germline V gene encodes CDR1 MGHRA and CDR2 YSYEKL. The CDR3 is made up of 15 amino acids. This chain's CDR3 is CASRQLGIGTGELFF. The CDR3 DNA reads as TGCGCCAGCAGGCAACTAGGGATAGGCACCGGGGAGCTGTTTTTT.

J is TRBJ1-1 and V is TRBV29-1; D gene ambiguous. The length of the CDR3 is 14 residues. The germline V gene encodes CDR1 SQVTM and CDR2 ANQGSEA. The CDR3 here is CSYDTGLGRSEAFF. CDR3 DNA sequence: TGCAGTTACGATACGGGCCTCGGGCGCTCTGAAGCTTTCTTT.

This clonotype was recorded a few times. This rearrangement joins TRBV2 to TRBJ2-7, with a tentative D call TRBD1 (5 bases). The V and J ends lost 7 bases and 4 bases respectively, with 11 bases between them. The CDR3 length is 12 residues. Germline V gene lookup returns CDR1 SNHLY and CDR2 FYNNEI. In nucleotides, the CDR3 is TGTGCCAGCAAAGAAGGGGATTACGAGCAGTACTTC. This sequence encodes CASKEGDYEQYF.

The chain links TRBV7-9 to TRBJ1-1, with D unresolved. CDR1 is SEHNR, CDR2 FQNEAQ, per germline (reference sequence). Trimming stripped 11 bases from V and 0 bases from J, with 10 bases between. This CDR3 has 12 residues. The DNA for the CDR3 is TGTGCCGCGAGGAGCATGAACACTGAAGCTTTCTTT. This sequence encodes CAARSMNTEAFF.

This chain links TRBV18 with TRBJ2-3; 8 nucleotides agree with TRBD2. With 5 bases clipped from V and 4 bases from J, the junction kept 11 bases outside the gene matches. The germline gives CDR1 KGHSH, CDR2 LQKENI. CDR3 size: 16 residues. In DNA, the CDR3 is TGTGCCAGCTCATCCCCGGGACTAGAAATAGCAGATACGCAGTATTTT. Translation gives CASSSPGLEIADTQYF.

CDR3 DNA: TGTGCCATCAGCCTGGGAAGCGGGAGGGCCTGGATAGACGAGCAGTACTTC. As protein: CAISLGSGRAWIDEQYF. The chain employs TRBV10-3 and TRBJ2-7; TRBD2 agrees at 10 bases. The CDR3 is 17 residues long. CDR1 and CDR2 from the germline V gene are ENHRY and SYGVKD. Trimming took 6 bases from V and 5 from J; bases not matched to a gene: 16.

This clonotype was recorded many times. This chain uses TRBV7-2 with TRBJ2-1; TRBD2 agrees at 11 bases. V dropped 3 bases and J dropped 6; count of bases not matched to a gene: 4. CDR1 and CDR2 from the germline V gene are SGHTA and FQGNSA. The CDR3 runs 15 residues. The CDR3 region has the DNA TGTGCCAGCAGCTTTAGCGGGAGGGCCCTCAATGAGCAGTTCTTC. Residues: CASSFSGRALNEQFF. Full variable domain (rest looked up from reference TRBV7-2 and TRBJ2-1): GAGVSQSPSNKVTEKGKDVELRCDPISGHTALYWYRQSLGQGLEFLIYFQGNSAPDKSGLPSDRFSAERTGGSVSTLTIQRTQQEDSAVYLCASSFSGRALNEQFFGPGTRLTVL.

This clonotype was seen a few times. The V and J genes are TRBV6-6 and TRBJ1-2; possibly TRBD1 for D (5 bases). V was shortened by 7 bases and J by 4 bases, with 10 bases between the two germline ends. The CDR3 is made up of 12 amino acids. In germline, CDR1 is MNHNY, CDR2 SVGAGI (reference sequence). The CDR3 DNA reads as TGTGCCAGCACCTATGACAGCTATGGCTACACCTTC. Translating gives CASTYDSYGYTF.

The CDR3 bases are TGTGCCAGCAGTTACTCGATGCACGAAAGGGCCGGGGAGCTGTTTTTT. It is translated as CASSYSMHERAGELFF. The J gene is TRBJ2-2, the V gene TRBV6-5; D remains ambiguous. V lost 0 bases to trimming and J lost 6 bases, with 14 bases between them. Germline assignment: CDR1 MNHEY and CDR2 SVGAGI. This CDR3 has 16 amino acids.